This T cell receptor beta chain emerged from a study of cytomegalovirus exposure and HLA in healthy donors. Study observations and caveats: It was likely that a cluster of highly shared sequence variants was a sequencing artifact.

Researchers ran the PCR with 60 Vbeta and 13 Jbeta primers. Authors' data handling: The authors later counted about 80 million unique TCR beta chains, some 12 million of them shared. Clones were sequenced by immunoSEQ multiplex PCR, and TCRdb holds only the in-frame ones, with some missing. D and trimming come from the DNA, and the V and J calls and clone size come from that table. Of around 130,000 clones listed, over 75% are singletons. About this clone itself: Its antigen is undetermined.

CDR3 size: 15 residues. V was trimmed by 0 bases and J by 6 bases, leaving 18 bases between them. The germline gives CDR1 GTSNPN, CDR2 SVGIG (reference sequence). Samples came from healthy bone marrow donors. Donors sampled were nominally healthy, though unrecorded immune exposures were likely. The specimen sequenced was PBMCs. The TCR was taken from a man aged 25 to 40 in good health and CMV-seronegative. The genes are TRBV30 and TRBJ2-7; tentative D call: TRBD2 (6 bases). CDR3 sequence (DNA): TGTGCCTGGAGTGTACTGGGACTTGCGTCTGTCGAGCAGTACTTC. Translated, it gives CAWSVLGLASVEQYF.